Listed below are T cell receptor beta chains from one sample, sequenced in a study of lymphopenia after photon versus proton radiotherapy. Sequencing used immunoSEQ multiplex PCR; TCRdb keeps in-frame clones, though not all of them. The sample comprises tens of thousands of clones, about 92% of which are singletons, and over 15% rests with the top ten. The sequences come from peripheral blood, collected from a patient treated with photon-based radiotherapy. The source of these receptors is a woman aged 40 to 50 with cholangiocarcinoma. CDR3s include the opening cysteine and the closing phenylalanine or tryptophan. A D gene is named only where the DNA matches it firmly. Only some rows state a clone size, as once, few, many or a class for expanded clones.

d_call	clone_size	v_call	j_call	cdr3_aa	cdr3_nt
.	few	TRBV4-2	TRBJ1-1	CASSQDLVTEAFF	TGTGCCAGCAGCCAAGATCTAGTGACTGAAGCTTTCTTT
.	.	TRBV6-6	TRBJ1-1	CASSFAEIEAFF	TGTGCCAGCAGTTTTGCAGAGATTGAAGCTTTCTTT
.	.	TRBV27	TRBJ2-3	CASSQDIVTDTQYF	TGTGCCAGCAGCCAAGACATAGTCACAGATACGCAGTATTTT
.	.	TRBV6-1	TRBJ1-2	CASSEAPSPPYGYTF	TGTGCCAGCAGTGAAGCCCCCTCTCCCCCCTATGGCTACACCTTC
TRBD2	once	TRBV28	TRBJ2-1	CASSAPTSAPGGEQFF	TGTGCCAGCAGTGCCCCCACTAGCGCCCCCGGGGGGGAGCAGTTCTTC
TRBD1	.	TRBV5-1	TRBJ2-7	CASSTGTGVEQYF	TGCGCCAGCAGCACCGGGACAGGGGTAGAGCAGTACTTC
TRBD2	few	TRBV6-1	TRBJ2-3	CASREASGPTDTQYF	TGTGCCAGCAGAGAAGCTAGCGGACCCACAGATACGCAGTATTTT
.	.	TRBV19	TRBJ1-6	CASSFGTVVNSPLHF	TGTGCCAGTAGTTTCGGGACGGTAGTAAATTCACCCCTCCACTTT
.	.	TRBV28	TRBJ1-2	CASSLKGGRLATF	TGTGCCAGCAGTCTAAAAGGGGGAAGGCTTGCCACCTTC
.	.	TRBV23-1	TRBJ1-2	CASRRSRVPNYGYTF	TGCGCCAGCAGAAGGTCAAGGGTTCCTAACTATGGCTACACCTTC
.	.	TRBV18	TRBJ1-4	CASSPSGTDNEKLFF	TGTGCCAGCTCACCCTCCGGGACTGATAATGAAAAACTGTTTTTT
.	.	TRBV5-1	TRBJ1-2	CASSLQHRDGNYGYTF	TGCGCCAGCAGCTTACAACACAGGGACGGTAACTATGGCTACACCTTC
TRBD1	.	TRBV5-5	TRBJ1-1	CASSQETGGSEAFF	TGTGCCAGCAGCCAAGAAACAGGGGGCTCTGAAGCTTTCTTT